Sequencing of this T cell receptor beta chain was carried out in a study of identical twins. This clonotype turned up a few times. Its target is not known. Each CDR3 protein is one row after TCRdb ran MiXCR on the 5' RACE reads. Seen here are nearly 650,000 distinct CDR3 sequences, just over 7% observed once, and the top ten hold 1.6%. Per germline, CDR1 LGHNA and CDR2 YNFKEQ. The CDR3 is 15 residues long. The germline V and J ends were trimmed by 0 bases and 1 base, with 9 bases remaining between them. Regarding the study as a whole: Partly confounded zero-insertion analyses could result from invariant MAIT and iNKT cells. Out-of-frame TCR alpha sharing in monozygotic twins exceeded recombination model predictions. Cord blood's abundant beta clonotypes had fewer insertions, unlike memory repertoires.

These same data were also listed under a study on yellow fever vaccine responses in identical twins. As reported in that work: Vaccine T cell responses of twins reportedly seemed partly convergent and partly personalized.

This rearrangement joins TRBV4-2 to TRBJ1-1; D gene unclear. The sequence was collected from a woman aged 18-29 years in good health. Sequenced material: PBMCs. CDR3 protein: CASSQEDTPNTEAFF. The CDR3 bases are TGTGCCAGCAGCCAAGAAGACACCCCGAACACTGAAGCTTTCTTT.